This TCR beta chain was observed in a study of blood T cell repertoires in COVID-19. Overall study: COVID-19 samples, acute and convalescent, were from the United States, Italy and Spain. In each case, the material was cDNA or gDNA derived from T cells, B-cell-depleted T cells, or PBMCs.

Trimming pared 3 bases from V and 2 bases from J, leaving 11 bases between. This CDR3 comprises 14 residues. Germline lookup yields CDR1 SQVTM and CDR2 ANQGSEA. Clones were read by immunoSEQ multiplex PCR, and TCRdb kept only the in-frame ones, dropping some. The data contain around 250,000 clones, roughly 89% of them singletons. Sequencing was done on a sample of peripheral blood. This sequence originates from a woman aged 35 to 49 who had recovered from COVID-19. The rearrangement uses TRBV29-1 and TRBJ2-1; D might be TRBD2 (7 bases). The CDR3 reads CSVDSGGTYNEQFF. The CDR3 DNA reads TGCAGCGTTGATTCGGGGGGCACCTACAATGAGCAGTTCTTC.